The sequence of this T cell receptor beta chain was determined in a study of shared T cell receptors in the human thymus. Clones were read by immunoSEQ multiplex PCR, and TCRdb kept only the in-frame ones, dropping some. The sample lists hundreds of thousands of clones; 70% to 90% were seen once. V dropped 6 bases and J dropped 8 bases, with 20 bases sitting between them. The CDR3 runs to 16 residues. CDR1 SGHTA and CDR2 FQGNSA come from the germline V gene. These same records also appear under a second study, on human thymus T cells. This second report adds: All donors were healthy Finnish infants who were undergoing corrective surgery to treat congenital heart defects. The study used thymus tissue resected during corrective heart surgery. In thymic and blood repertoires alike, V and J usage looked biased. Related research has reported that thymic repertoires overlap highly among unrelated individuals.

The rearrangement uses TRBV7-2 and TRBJ1-6; TRBD1 is a possible D gene (5 bases). The clonotype comes from a girl in the first two years of life with a congenital heart defect. Sample: thymocytes. CDR3 bases: TGTGCCAGCAGGAGCGGGGAACAGGAGTCTTATTCACCCCTCCACTTT. Translating gives CASRSGEQESYSPLHF.